These T cell receptor beta chains were read from a single sample in a study of T cell responses to AZD1222 COVID-19 vaccine. The assay was immunoSEQ multiplex PCR, and TCRdb's table has in-frame clones only and misses some. The profile covers fewer than 130,000 clones, with 81% appearing a single time and 4% to 5% taken by the ten largest. The sample was peripheral blood, taken on day 0 of AZD1222 vaccination. The origin of the receptors is an adult in good health. Both conserved end residues are part of each CDR3. A D gene is named only where the DNA matches it firmly. A row's size may be missing; if present it is once, few, many or a size class.

j_gene: TRBJ2-7; d_gene: TRBD2; abundance: .; v_gene: TRBV18; CDR3nt: TGTGCCAGCTCACCAGCGCAGGTAGCGGGCGAGCAGTACTTC; CDR3aa: CASSPAQVAGEQYF
j_gene: TRBJ1-2; d_gene: .; abundance: .; v_gene: TRBV2; CDR3nt: TGTGCCAGCACCCTGGGGCAGTTCTATGGCTACACCTTC; CDR3aa: CASTLGQFYGYTF
j_gene: TRBJ1-4; d_gene: TRBD1; abundance: .; v_gene: TRBV14; CDR3nt: TGTGCCAGCAGCCGACAGGGGTTACCTAATGAAAAACTGTTTTTT; CDR3aa: CASSRQGLPNEKLFF
j_gene: TRBJ1-2; d_gene: .; abundance: few; v_gene: TRBV7-6; CDR3nt: TGTGCCAGCAGCTCCGGATTCCCGGGGGACTATGGCTACACCTTC; CDR3aa: CASSSGFPGDYGYTF
j_gene: TRBJ1-2; d_gene: .; abundance: .; v_gene: TRBV28; CDR3nt: TGTGCCAGCAGTGTGACATCACCTACGGCGGGGGGCTACACCTTC; CDR3aa: CASSVTSPTAGGYTF
j_gene: TRBJ2-2; d_gene: .; abundance: .; v_gene: TRBV27; CDR3nt: TGTGCCAGCAGTTCCCCTGGACGCCTGGGCTACACCGGGGAGCTGTTTTTT; CDR3aa: CASSSPGRLGYTGELFF
j_gene: TRBJ1-4; d_gene: .; abundance: few; v_gene: TRBV19; CDR3nt: TGTGCCAGTAGTAAGGAGAGGTCCGAAGAAAAACTGTTTTTT; CDR3aa: CASSKERSEEKLFF
j_gene: TRBJ1-1; d_gene: .; abundance: .; v_gene: TRBV9; CDR3nt: TGTGCCAGCAGCGTATCAGGGATGAACACTGAAGCTTTCTTT; CDR3aa: CASSVSGMNTEAFF
j_gene: TRBJ2-4; d_gene: TRBD1; abundance: .; v_gene: TRBV29-1; CDR3nt: TGCAGCGTTGAAGGACAGGGAAAAAACATTCAGTACTTC; CDR3aa: CSVEGQGKNIQYF
j_gene: TRBJ1-5; d_gene: .; abundance: .; v_gene: TRBV6-2/TRBV6-3; CDR3nt: TGTGCCAGCAGTGCAGGGGAGGGTCAGCCCCAGCATTTT; CDR3aa: CASSAGEGQPQHF
j_gene: TRBJ1-3; d_gene: .; abundance: .; v_gene: TRBV9; CDR3nt: TGTGCCAGCAGCGCCCACAGGGATTCCTACTCTGGAAACACCATATATTTT; CDR3aa: CASSAHRDSYSGNTIYF
j_gene: TRBJ2-3; d_gene: .; abundance: few; v_gene: TRBV14; CDR3nt: TGTGCCAGCAGCCGGGCCTTTTTGGGAGATACGCAGTATTTT; CDR3aa: CASSRAFLGDTQYF
j_gene: TRBJ1-6; d_gene: TRBD1; abundance: .; v_gene: TRBV7-6; CDR3nt: TGTGCCAGCAGCCAGATAGGGGGCAATTCACCCCTCCACTTT; CDR3aa: CASSQIGGNSPLHF
j_gene: TRBJ2-1; d_gene: .; abundance: .; v_gene: TRBV10-3; CDR3nt: TGTGCCATCGACCCGGGACTGAAGGGGGAGCAGTTCTTC; CDR3aa: CAIDPGLKGEQFF
j_gene: TRBJ2-7; d_gene: .; abundance: .; v_gene: TRBV7-2; CDR3nt: TGTGCCAGCAGCCCCCCTCCGGGGGCTCATCAGGAGCAGTACTTC; CDR3aa: CASSPPPGAHQEQYF
j_gene: TRBJ1-4; d_gene: .; abundance: .; v_gene: TRBV2; CDR3nt: TGTGCCAGCATGGCAGGACGGCTTAGCACTAATGAAAAACTGTTTTTT; CDR3aa: CASMAGRLSTNEKLFF
j_gene: TRBJ1-1; d_gene: TRBD1; abundance: .; v_gene: TRBV6-5; CDR3nt: TGTGCCAGCAGTCCCGGACAGGGGAACACTGAAGCTTTCTTT; CDR3aa: CASSPGQGNTEAFF
j_gene: TRBJ2-2; d_gene: .; abundance: .; v_gene: TRBV24-1; CDR3nt: TGTGCCACCGCCGGTACGAGGGGACCCGGGGAGCTGTTTTTT; CDR3aa: CATAGTRGPGELFF
j_gene: TRBJ1-5; d_gene: .; abundance: .; v_gene: TRBV28; CDR3nt: TGTGCCAGCAGTCCCCCCGCGGCCTATCAGCCCCAGCATTTT; CDR3aa: CASSPPAAYQPQHF
j_gene: TRBJ2-7; d_gene: .; abundance: .; v_gene: TRBV4-3; CDR3nt: TGCGCCAGCAGCCGGGGCGCAGGAACCTACGAGCAGTACTTC; CDR3aa: CASSRGAGTYEQYF
j_gene: TRBJ2-7; d_gene: .; abundance: .; v_gene: TRBV28; CDR3nt: TGTGCCAGCAGTTTATTCTCGCGCAGGTATTTCTACGAGCAGTACTTC; CDR3aa: CASSLFSRRYFYEQYF
j_gene: TRBJ1-2; d_gene: TRBD1; abundance: .; v_gene: TRBV2; CDR3nt: TGTGCCAGCAGGCGACAGGGGATAGACTATGGCTACACCTTC; CDR3aa: CASRRQGIDYGYTF
j_gene: TRBJ2-3; d_gene: .; abundance: once; v_gene: TRBV5-1; CDR3nt: TGCGCCAGCAAAATTGAGGGAGTAACAGCAGATACGCAGTATTTT; CDR3aa: CASKIEGVTADTQYF
j_gene: TRBJ2-3; d_gene: .; abundance: once; v_gene: TRBV6-2/TRBV6-3; CDR3nt: TGTGCCAGCAGTTACCTAGGTTCGCAGTATTTT; CDR3aa: CASSYLGSQYF
j_gene: TRBJ1-2; d_gene: .; abundance: once; v_gene: TRBV25-1; CDR3nt: TGTGCCAGCAGTGCCAGAGGGGCGGCAATCTATGGCTACACCTTC; CDR3aa: CASSARGAAIYGYTF
j_gene: TRBJ2-7; d_gene: TRBD1; abundance: .; v_gene: TRBV6-5; CDR3nt: TGTGCCAGCAGTTCACCGGGACAGGGGTCCAACTACGAGCAGTACTTC; CDR3aa: CASSSPGQGSNYEQYF
j_gene: TRBJ1-2; d_gene: .; abundance: .; v_gene: TRBV10-2; CDR3nt: TGCGCCAACAAGGACAGTAACTATGGCTACACCTTC; CDR3aa: CANKDSNYGYTF
j_gene: TRBJ2-7; d_gene: .; abundance: few; v_gene: TRBV21-1; CDR3nt: TGTGCCAGCAGCAAAGGGGGCGTGAAAATCTACGAGCAGTACTTC; CDR3aa: CASSKGGVKIYEQYF
j_gene: TRBJ1-2; d_gene: TRBD1; abundance: .; v_gene: TRBV18; CDR3nt: TGTGCCAGCTCACCTAGGCAGGGGGCAAACTATGGCTACACCTTC; CDR3aa: CASSPRQGANYGYTF
j_gene: TRBJ1-3; d_gene: TRBD1; abundance: .; v_gene: TRBV30; CDR3nt: TGTGCCTGGGTAACCGGGACAGGGGTTAGGTCTCTTGGAAACACCATATATTTT; CDR3aa: CAWVTGTGVRSLGNTIYF
j_gene: TRBJ1-2; d_gene: .; abundance: .; v_gene: TRBV15; CDR3nt: TGTGCCACCAGCAGAGGGGCCCGCGGGGGGTTCTATGGCTACACCTTC; CDR3aa: CATSRGARGGFYGYTF
j_gene: TRBJ2-5; d_gene: TRBD2; abundance: few; v_gene: TRBV30; CDR3nt: TGTGCCTGGAGTACCCGAGGAGCGGGGAAAGAGACCCAGTACTTC; CDR3aa: CAWSTRGAGKETQYF
j_gene: TRBJ2-5; d_gene: .; abundance: once; v_gene: TRBV5-1; CDR3nt: TGCGCCAGCAGCTGGGGTAGGGCTGAGACCCAGTACTTC; CDR3aa: CASSWGRAETQYF
j_gene: TRBJ1-2; d_gene: .; abundance: .; v_gene: TRBV30; CDR3nt: TGTGCCTGGAGATCTACAGGGTATTCTAACTATGGCTACACCTTC; CDR3aa: CAWRSTGYSNYGYTF
j_gene: TRBJ2-7; d_gene: .; abundance: .; v_gene: TRBV2; CDR3nt: TGTGCCAGCAGTGATCTGTGGGGGGTTGGACAGGTTATCTCCTACGAGCAGTACTTC; CDR3aa: CASSDLWGVGQVISYEQYF
j_gene: TRBJ2-7; d_gene: TRBD2; abundance: many; v_gene: TRBV6-2/TRBV6-3; CDR3nt: TGTGCCAGCAGTTTTCCGGGGGGAAACTACGAGCAGTACTTC; CDR3aa: CASSFPGGNYEQYF
j_gene: TRBJ2-3; d_gene: TRBD2; abundance: .; v_gene: TRBV5-8; CDR3nt: TGTGCCAGCAGCCGTAGCGGGAGTAGGACAGATACGCAGTATTTT; CDR3aa: CASSRSGSRTDTQYF
j_gene: TRBJ1-2; d_gene: .; abundance: .; v_gene: TRBV21-1; CDR3nt: TGTGCCAGCAGCAAAGGGGGTTTGTGGCAGACATCTAACTATGGCTACACCTTC; CDR3aa: CASSKGGLWQTSNYGYTF
j_gene: TRBJ2-3; d_gene: TRBD2; abundance: once; v_gene: TRBV24-1; CDR3nt: TGTGCCACCAGTGATCCTGCAGGAGTAGCGGGAGCGGTAGATACGCAGTATTTT; CDR3aa: CATSDPAGVAGAVDTQYF
j_gene: TRBJ2-5; d_gene: .; abundance: .; v_gene: TRBV6-2/TRBV6-3; CDR3nt: TGTGCCAGCAGTTACCTCGGGGACCGTCAGGAGACCCAGTACTTC; CDR3aa: CASSYLGDRQETQYF
j_gene: TRBJ1-1; d_gene: .; abundance: .; v_gene: TRBV18; CDR3nt: TGTGCCAGCTCACCCCCCCAGTCGCGGAACACTGAAGCTTTCTTT; CDR3aa: CASSPPQSRNTEAFF
j_gene: TRBJ1-2; d_gene: .; abundance: once; v_gene: TRBV5-1; CDR3nt: TGCGCCAGCAGCTTGAATGAAAACTATGGCTACACCTTC; CDR3aa: CASSLNENYGYTF
j_gene: TRBJ1-2; d_gene: .; abundance: .; v_gene: TRBV28; CDR3nt: TGTGCCAGCAGTTCCTCGGGACGCAGCTATGGCTACACCTTC; CDR3aa: CASSSSGRSYGYTF
j_gene: TRBJ2-6; d_gene: .; abundance: .; v_gene: TRBV9; CDR3nt: TGTGCCAGCAGCGTAGTCTCTGGGGCCAACGTCCTGACTTTC; CDR3aa: CASSVVSGANVLTF
j_gene: TRBJ1-1; d_gene: .; abundance: .; v_gene: TRBV20-1; CDR3nt: TGCAGTGGGACGGCGCGAGCTGAAGCTTTCTTT; CDR3aa: CSGTARAEAFF